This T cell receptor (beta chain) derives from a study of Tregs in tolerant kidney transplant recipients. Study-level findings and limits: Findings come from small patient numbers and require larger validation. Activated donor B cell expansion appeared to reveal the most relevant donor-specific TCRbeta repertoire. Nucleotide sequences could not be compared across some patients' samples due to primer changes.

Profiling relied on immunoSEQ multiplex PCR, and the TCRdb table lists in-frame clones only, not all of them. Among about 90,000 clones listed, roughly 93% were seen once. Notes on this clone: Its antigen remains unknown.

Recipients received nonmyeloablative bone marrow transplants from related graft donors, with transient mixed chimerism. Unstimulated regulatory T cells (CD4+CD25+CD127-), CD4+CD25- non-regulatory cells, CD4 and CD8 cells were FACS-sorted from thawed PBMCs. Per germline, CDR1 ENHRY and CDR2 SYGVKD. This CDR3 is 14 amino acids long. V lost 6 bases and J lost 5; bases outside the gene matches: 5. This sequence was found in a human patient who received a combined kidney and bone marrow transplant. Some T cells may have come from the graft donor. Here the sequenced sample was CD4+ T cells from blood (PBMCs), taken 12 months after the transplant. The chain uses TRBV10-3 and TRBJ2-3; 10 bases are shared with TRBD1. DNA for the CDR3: TGTGCCATCAGGACAGGGGGCGGGGGAGATACGCAGTATTTT. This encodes CAIRTGGGGDTQYF.